The 19 T cell receptor beta chains listed next were all sequenced from one sample in a study of T cells in narcolepsy. Clones were read by immunoSEQ multiplex PCR, and TCRdb kept only the in-frame ones, dropping some. Of 18,000 or so clones listed, about nine tenths are singletons. Sequencing was done on a sample of memory (CD45RA-) CD4+ T cells from blood. The receptor source for this set is a human donor in good health.

The genes are TRBV2 and TRBJ2-5; 7 bases are shared with TRBD1. This CDR3 region has 15 residues. V lost 6 bases to trimming and J lost 9 bases; unmatched junction nucleotides: 16. The V gene's germline CDR1 is SNHLY and CDR2 FYNNEI. CDR3 protein: CASSLGQADSRAQYF. The CDR3 DNA follows: TGTGCCAGCAGCCTAGGACAGGCGGATTCGAGGGCCCAGTACTTC.

V and J are TRBV5-4 and TRBJ2-7; the match to TRBD1 covers 7 bases. The CDR3 loop spans 14 amino acids. Germline CDR1 is SGHNT and CDR2 is YYREEE (reference sequence). The junction had 7 bases not matched to a gene; V was cut back by 4 bases and J by 3 bases. The CDR3 spells CASSPRQGLYEQYF. The CDR3 region has the DNA TGTGCCAGCAGCCCTCGACAGGGCCTCTACGAGCAGTACTTC. Full variable domain (remainder filled in from reference TRBV5-4 and TRBJ2-7): ETGVTQSPTHLIKTRGQQVTLRCSSQSGHNTVSWYQQALGQGPQFIFQYYREEENGRGNFPPRFSGLQFPNYSSELNVNALELDDSALYLCASSPRQGLYEQYFGPGTRLTVT.

The chain carries TRBV15 and TRBJ2-1; TRBD2 agrees at 9 bases. This CDR3 comprises 16 residues. V was pared by 5 bases and J by 8 bases, with 13 bases of the junction left unmatched. Germline CDR1 LNHNV, CDR2 YYDKDF (reference sequence). CDR3 amino acids: CATSVSGGPTSDEQFF. The CDR3 DNA sequence: TGTGCCACCAGCGTAAGCGGGGGGCCAACGTCCGATGAGCAGTTCTTC.

The chain recombines TRBV5-1 with TRBJ1-1, with TRBD1 as a possible D gene (6 bases). The germline CDR1 and CDR2 sequences are SGHRS and YFSETQ. Trimming took 2 bases from V and 2 from J, leaving 7 bases between them. The CDR3 has 13 amino acids. The chain's CDR3 is CASSLQGNTEAFF. CDR3 bases: TGCGCCAGCAGCTTACAGGGAAACACTGAAGCTTTCTTT.

The chain is built from TRBV11-2 and TRBJ2-1; D possibly matches TRBD1 or TRBD2 (5 bases each). Germline assignment: CDR1 SGHAT and CDR2 FQNNGV. V gave up 5 bases and J gave up 10 bases, with 9 bases separating them. CDR3 size: 11 residues. The DNA of the CDR3 is TGTGCCAGCAGCCCCGGGGCCGAGCAGTTCTTC. Translated, it gives CASSPGAEQFF. The whole variable domain, remainder taken from reference TRBV11-2 and TRBJ2-1, is EAGVAQSPRYKIIEKRQSVAFWCNPISGHATLYWYQQILGQGPKLLIQFQNNGVVDDSQLPKDRFSAERLKGVDSTLKIQPAKLEDSAVYLCASSPGAEQFFGPGTRLTVL.

The CDR3 sequence is CASSLGRGFNEKLFF. CDR3 in DNA: TGTGCCAGCAGCCTAGGACGGGGTTTTAATGAAAAACTGTTTTTT. This chain links TRBV7-6 with TRBJ1-4; D is ambiguous. V was cut by 5 bases and J by 4 bases, with 14 bases left in between. Germline V gene lookup returns CDR1 SGHVS and CDR2 FNYEAQ. CDR3 length: 15 residues.

This chain uses TRBV10-3 with TRBJ1-2, with TRBD1 matching over 9 bases. V shed 2 bases and J 5 bases; nucleotides not matched to a gene: 3. The germline V gene encodes CDR1 ENHRY and CDR2 SYGVKD. The CDR3 runs to 14 residues. Here the CDR3 reads CAISEGTGQYGYTF. In DNA, the CDR3 is TGTGCCATCAGTGAGGGGACAGGGCAGTATGGCTACACCTTC.

The rearrangement uses TRBV5-4 and TRBJ1-5; possibly TRBD1 for D (5 bases). The CDR3 totals 13 residues. V lost 4 bases and J lost 7, with 12 bases in between. Germline V CDR1 and CDR2: SGHNT, YYREEE (reference sequence). This chain's CDR3 is CASSPVEGQPQHF. In DNA form, the CDR3 reads TGTGCCAGCAGCCCGGTAGAGGGGCAGCCCCAGCATTTT.

This chain links TRBV10-2 with TRBJ1-1, with D perhaps matching TRBD1 (5 bases). The V and J ends lost 8 bases and 4 bases respectively, with 20 bases between them. The germline V gene encodes CDR1 WSHSY and CDR2 SAAADI. CDR3 size: 15 residues. CDR3 protein: CASSATQGRGTEAFF. CDR3 DNA sequence: TGCGCCAGCTCAGCCACCCAGGGACGAGGCACTGAAGCTTTCTTT.

The rearrangement uses TRBV18 and TRBJ2-5; 12 nucleotides line up with TRBD2. Germline-derived CDR1 and CDR2 are KGHSH and LQKENI. The CDR3 contains 17 residues. V lost 4 bases and J lost 5; bases outside the gene matches: 11. In nucleotides, the CDR3 is TGTGCCAGCTCACGGATGATGACTAGCGGGAGCCCGGAGACCCAGTACTTC. It is translated as CASSRMMTSGSPETQYF.

This clone is a singleton in its sample. The gene calls are TRBV30 and TRBJ1-6; weak D call: TRBD1 (6 bases). The germline CDR1 and CDR2 sequences are GTSNPN and SVGIG (reference sequence). The CDR3 consists of 15 residues. V lost 0 bases, J lost 7 bases, and 13 bases lay in between. CDR3 DNA sequence: TGTGCCTGGAGTGTGCCTTGGGGGGGCAATTCACCCCTCCACTTT. It is translated as CAWSVPWGGNSPLHF.

The chain employs TRBV27 and TRBJ1-1; D unresolved. In germline, CDR1 is MNHEY, CDR2 SMNVEV (reference sequence). This CDR3 is built from 12 residues. V lost 5 bases and J 7 bases, leaving 11 bases between the germline ends. CDR3: CASSALGGEAFF. CDR3 coding DNA: TGTGCCAGCAGTGCCTTGGGCGGTGAAGCTTTCTTT.

The chain carries TRBV7-8 and TRBJ2-3, with D tentatively TRBD2 (6 bases). Germline-derived CDR1 and CDR2 are SGHVS and FQNEAQ. The CDR3 contains 16 residues. Trimming shortened V by 2 bases and J by 0 bases, and 12 bases separated the two germline ends. The CDR3 sequence: CASSLLSGTSTDTQYF. DNA for the CDR3: TGTGCCAGCAGCTTACTCTCGGGGACTAGCACAGATACGCAGTATTTT. The full variable domain, completed using reference TRBV7-8 and TRBJ2-3, is GAGVSQSPRYKVAKRGQDVALRCDPISGHVSLFWYQQALGQGPEFLTYFQNEAQLDKSGLPSDRFFAERPEGSVSTLKIQRTQQEDSAVYLCASSLLSGTSTDTQYFGPGTRLTVL.

The chain is built from TRBV6-5 and TRBJ2-3; no firm D call. Germline-derived CDR1 and CDR2 are MNHEY and SVGAGI. V was trimmed by 6 bases and J by 4 bases, leaving 20 bases between them. The CDR3 has 16 residues. CDR3 loop: CASRYSYGGSADTQYF. CDR3 bases: TGTGCCAGCAGGTACAGCTACGGCGGTTCGGCAGATACGCAGTATTTT.

In this sample, this clone turned up a few times. This rearrangement joins TRBV6-1 to TRBJ1-2, with 8 bases that match TRBD1. This CDR3 region has 12 residues. The germline CDR1 and CDR2 sequences are MNHNS and SASEGT. J lost 7 bases, V lost 9 bases, and 7 bases had no gene match. CDR3 sequence reads: CASNQGAGGYTF. Written as DNA, the CDR3 is TGTGCCAGTAACCAGGGGGCTGGTGGCTACACCTTC.

This clone was counted between two and nine times. V is TRBV5-6 and J is TRBJ1-5, with TRBD1 as a possible D gene (5 bases). Trimming cost V 4 bases and J 7 bases, with 18 bases left between them. This CDR3 region has 15 residues. In germline, CDR1 is SGHDT, CDR2 YYEEEE. This CDR3 is CASSRSGGKGQPQHF. DNA of the CDR3: TGTGCCAGCAGCCGTTCGGGAGGGAAGGGGCAGCCCCAGCATTTT. The whole variable domain, remainder taken from reference TRBV5-6 and TRBJ1-5, is DAGVTQSPTHLIKTRGQQVTLRCSPKSGHDTVSWYQQALGQGPQFIFQYYEEEERQRGNFPDRFSGHQFPNYSSELNVNALLLGDSALYLCASSRSGGKGQPQHFGDGTRLSIL.

The rearrangement links TRBV5-8 to TRBJ1-2, with 9 bases that match TRBD1. Losses at the gene ends were 4 bases for V and 0 bases for J; bases not matched to a gene: 7. Germline-derived CDR1 and CDR2 are SGHTS and YDEGEE. This CDR3 is built from 16 residues. CDR3 amino acids: CASSTNRGRPNYGYTF. In nucleotides, the CDR3 is TGTGCCAGCAGCACGAACAGGGGGCGACCTAACTATGGCTACACCTTC. The variable domain in full, with the rest retrieved from reference TRBV5-8 and TRBJ1-2, is EAGVTQSPTHLIKTRGQQATLRCSPISGHTSVYWYQQALGLGLQFLLWYDEGEERNRGNFPPRFSGRQFPNYSSELNVNALELEDSALYLCASSTNRGRPNYGYTFGSGTRLTVV.

The chain has TRBV6-1 and TRBJ2-5; D gene unclear. The DNA matches TRBJ2-7 better at its end, which makes the J call doubtful. The CDR3 covers 13 residues. Germline V lookup: CDR1 MNHNS, CDR2 SASEGT. CDR3 DNA: TGTGCCAGCAATTTGGGTTCGGTCTACGAGCAGTACTTC. Residues: CASNLGSVYEQYF.

V and J are TRBV5-1 and TRBJ1-4, with 11 bases fitting TRBD1. Germline assignment: CDR1 SGHRS and CDR2 YFSETQ. V dropped 8 bases and J dropped 5; count of bases not matched to a gene: 2. This CDR3 is built from 13 residues. CDR3 sequence: CASRDRGNEKLFF. In DNA form, the CDR3 reads TGCGCCAGTAGGGACAGGGGGAATGAAAAACTGTTTTTT.